The rows below give T cell receptor beta chains drawn from one sample of a study of blood T cell repertoires in COVID-19. Profiled with immunoSEQ multiplex PCR; TCRdb holds only in-frame clones, not every one. Counted here are roughly 240,000 clones, 85% to 90% occurring once; the ten biggest clones make up 0.87%. Sequencing was carried out using PBMCs or T cells enriched from blood (not recorded which). The receptors originated from a man between 50 and 59 years old who had been exposed to COVID-19. Both conserved end residues are part of each CDR3. A D gene is named only where the DNA matches it firmly. The listing skips clone size in some rows; elsewhere it reads once, few, many or a size class.

D gene,J gene,clone size,V gene,CDR3 protein,CDR3 DNA
NA,TRBJ2-3,NA,TRBV15,CATSTSFRFTDTQYF,TGTGCCACCAGCACTTCTTTCCGGTTCACAGATACGCAGTATTTT
NA,TRBJ2-7,NA,TRBV28,CATLIQGPSYEQYF,TGTGCCACCTTAATACAGGGCCCCTCCTACGAGCAGTACTTC
NA,TRBJ2-2,NA,TRBV29-1,CSVDELSTGELFF,TGCAGCGTTGATGAGCTGAGCACCGGGGAGCTGTTTTTT
TRBD2,TRBJ2-1,NA,TRBV5-1,CASSLTLAGGPNEQFF,TGCGCCAGCAGCTTGACCCTAGCGGGGGGGCCAAATGAGCAGTTCTTC
TRBD1,TRBJ2-3,NA,TRBV5-1,CASSLLRSGTATYTDTQYF,TGCGCCAGCAGCTTACTTCGATCCGGGACAGCAACGTACACAGATACGCAGTATTTT
NA,TRBJ2-1,NA,TRBV7-3,CASSSEGEQFF,TGTGCCAGCAGCTCCGAGGGTGAGCAGTTCTTC
TRBD1,TRBJ1-4,NA,TRBV6-5,CASRAGGNEKLFF,TGTGCCAGCAGGGCAGGGGGAAATGAAAAACTGTTTTTT
TRBD1,TRBJ1-1,NA,TRBV27,CASRATRGSTEAFF,TGTGCCAGCAGAGCCACCAGGGGGAGCACTGAAGCTTTCTTT
NA,TRBJ1-4,NA,TRBV5-8,CASSFQATNEKLFF,TGTGCCAGCAGCTTCCAGGCAACTAATGAAAAACTGTTTTTT
NA,TRBJ1-1,NA,TRBV12-3/TRBV12-4,CASSFSYVTEAFF,TGTGCCAGCAGTTTTAGTTACGTCACTGAAGCTTTCTTT
NA,TRBJ2-1,NA,TRBV28,CASSFRRIGAPPFF,TGTGCCAGCAGTTTTAGGAGAATTGGGGCACCACCCTTCTTC
TRBD2,TRBJ2-3,NA,TRBV10-3,CAISEWKIAGGNTDTQYF,TGTGCCATCAGTGAGTGGAAGATAGCGGGGGGCAACACAGATACGCAGTATTTT
TRBD2,TRBJ2-3,NA,TRBV19,CASSTSGGPDTQYF,TGTGCCAGTAGTACCTCGGGAGGGCCAGATACGCAGTATTTT
TRBD1,TRBJ1-5,once,TRBV6-4,CASSLTGVQPQHF,TGTGCCAGCAGCCTAACAGGGGTTCAGCCCCAGCATTTT
TRBD2,TRBJ2-3,NA,TRBV29-1,CSETSGTDTQYF,TGCAGCGAGACTAGCGGCACAGATACGCAGTATTTT
NA,TRBJ2-2,once,TRBV11-3,CASSLGGQNTGELFF,TGTGCCAGCAGCTTAGGGGGACAGAACACCGGGGAGCTGTTTTTT
TRBD1,TRBJ1-2,NA,TRBV27,CASSSGQGNYGYTF,TGTGCCAGCAGTTCAGGACAGGGAAACTATGGCTACACCTTC
TRBD1,TRBJ1-5,NA,TRBV5-1,CASSSGQSNQPQHF,TGCGCCAGCAGCTCGGGACAGTCAAATCAGCCCCAGCATTTT
NA,TRBJ1-1,NA,TRBV19,CASSTVFNTEAFF,TGTGCCAGTAGTACAGTATTCAACACTGAAGCTTTCTTT
TRBD2,TRBJ2-3,NA,TRBV2,CASSDPRRGGTDTQYF,TGTGCCAGCAGTGATCCTCGGCGGGGGGGAACAGATACGCAGTATTTT
TRBD1,TRBJ1-4,NA,TRBV7-9,CASSPGQGNPNEKLFF,TGTGCCAGCAGCCCGGGACAGGGGAATCCTAATGAAAAACTGTTTTTT
NA,TRBJ1-1,NA,TRBV11-2,CASSAGQRRNTEAFF,TGTGCCAGCAGCGCAGGACAGCGAAGGAACACTGAAGCTTTCTTT
TRBD2,TRBJ2-2,NA,TRBV20-1,CSASFSGGTGELFF,TGCAGTGCTAGTTTCAGCGGGGGGACCGGGGAGCTGTTTTTT
TRBD1,TRBJ1-1,NA,TRBV18,CASSPVPGQGARTEAFF,TGTGCCAGCTCACCGGTCCCGGGACAGGGGGCGAGGACTGAAGCTTTCTTT
TRBD1,TRBJ1-6,NA,TRBV2,CASSEGGQGNSPLHF,TGTGCCAGCAGTGAAGGGGGACAGGGCAATTCACCCCTCCACTTT
NA,TRBJ1-3,NA,TRBV2,CASGPRGTGNTIYF,TGTGCCAGCGGGCCCCGGGGAACTGGAAACACCATATATTTT
NA,TRBJ1-4,NA,TRBV5-1,CASSVNPGTGEKLFF,TGCGCCAGCAGCGTGAATCCCGGGACTGGCGAAAAACTGTTTTTT
TRBD1,TRBJ1-4,NA,TRBV6-6,CASRGQGAINEKLFF,TGTGCCAGCAGGGGACAGGGGGCAATTAATGAAAAACTGTTTTTT
TRBD2,TRBJ2-1,NA,TRBV5-1,CASGELAGVINEQFF,TGCGCCAGCGGGGAACTAGCGGGAGTGATAAATGAGCAGTTCTTC
NA,TRBJ2-5,once,TRBV28,CASSLLRETQYF,TGTGCCAGCAGTTTATTGCGAGAGACCCAGTACTTC
NA,TRBJ2-2,NA,TRBV5-1,CASSLDRNTGELFF,TGCGCCAGCAGCTTGGACAGGAACACCGGGGAGCTGTTTTTT
NA,TRBJ2-1,NA,TRBV25-1,CASSEFRGGRNEQFF,TGTGCCAGCAGTGAATTCCGCGGAGGGAGGAATGAGCAGTTCTTC
NA,TRBJ2-5,NA,TRBV18,CASSPGVETQYF,TGTGCCAGCTCACCCGGGGTAGAGACCCAGTACTTC
TRBD2,TRBJ2-1,NA,TRBV7-3,CASSLGAGVNNEQFF,TGTGCCAGCAGCTTAGGGGCGGGAGTTAACAATGAGCAGTTCTTC
NA,TRBJ1-5,NA,TRBV2,CASSEFEAYQPQHF,TGTGCCAGCAGTGAGTTCGAGGCCTATCAGCCCCAGCATTTT
TRBD2,TRBJ2-3,NA,TRBV28,CASSGGGLITDTQYF,TGTGCCAGCAGTGGCGGGGGTCTGATTACAGATACGCAGTATTTT